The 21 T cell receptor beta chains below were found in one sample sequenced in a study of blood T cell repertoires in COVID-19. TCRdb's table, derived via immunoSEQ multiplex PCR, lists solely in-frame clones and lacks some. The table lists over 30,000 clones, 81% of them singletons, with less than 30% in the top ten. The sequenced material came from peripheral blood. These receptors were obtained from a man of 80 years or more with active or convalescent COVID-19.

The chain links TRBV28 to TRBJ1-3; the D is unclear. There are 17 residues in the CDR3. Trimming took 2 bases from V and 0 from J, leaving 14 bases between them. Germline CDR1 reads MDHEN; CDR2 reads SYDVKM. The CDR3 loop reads CASSLGRAGFSGNTIYF. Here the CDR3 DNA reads TGTGCCAGCAGTTTAGGGCGCGCAGGATTCTCTGGAAACACCATATATTTT. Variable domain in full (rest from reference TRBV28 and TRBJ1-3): DVKVTQSSRYLVKRTGEKVFLECVQDMDHENMFWYRQDPGLGLRLIYFSYDVKMKEKGDIPEGYSVSREKKERFSLILESASTNQTSMYLCASSLGRAGFSGNTIYFGEGSWLTVV.

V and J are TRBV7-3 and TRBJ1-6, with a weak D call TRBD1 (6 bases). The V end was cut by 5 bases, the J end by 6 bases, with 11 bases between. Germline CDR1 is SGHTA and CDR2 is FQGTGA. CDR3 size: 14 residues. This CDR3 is CASSPGQTNSPLHF. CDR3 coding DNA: TGTGCCAGCAGCCCTGGACAGACTAATTCACCCCTCCACTTT.

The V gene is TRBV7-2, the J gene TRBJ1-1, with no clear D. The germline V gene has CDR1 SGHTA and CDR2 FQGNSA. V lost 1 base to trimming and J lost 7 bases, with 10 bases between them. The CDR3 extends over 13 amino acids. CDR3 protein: CASSLGGPNEAFF. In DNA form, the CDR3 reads TGTGCCAGCAGCTTAGGAGGGCCCAATGAAGCTTTCTTT.

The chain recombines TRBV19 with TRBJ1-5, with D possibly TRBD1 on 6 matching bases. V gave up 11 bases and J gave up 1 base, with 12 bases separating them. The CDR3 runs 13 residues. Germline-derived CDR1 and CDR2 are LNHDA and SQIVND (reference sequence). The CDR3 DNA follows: TGTGCCGGGGGGGGGACAAGCAATCAGCCCCAGCATTTT. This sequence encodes CAGGGTSNQPQHF. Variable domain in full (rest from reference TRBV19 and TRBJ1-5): DGGITQSPKYLFRKEGQNVTLSCEQNLNHDAMYWYRQDPGQGLRLIYYSQIVNDFQKGDIAEGYSVSREKKESFPLTVTSAQKNPTAFYLCAGGGTSNQPQHFGDGTRLSIL.

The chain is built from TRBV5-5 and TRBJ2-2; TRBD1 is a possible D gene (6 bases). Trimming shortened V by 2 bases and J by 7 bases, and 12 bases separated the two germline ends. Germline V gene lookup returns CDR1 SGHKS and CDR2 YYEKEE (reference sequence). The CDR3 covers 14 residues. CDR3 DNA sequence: TGTGCCAGCAGCTTTTCAGGGACAAACGGGGAGCTGTTTTTT. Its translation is CASSFSGTNGELFF.

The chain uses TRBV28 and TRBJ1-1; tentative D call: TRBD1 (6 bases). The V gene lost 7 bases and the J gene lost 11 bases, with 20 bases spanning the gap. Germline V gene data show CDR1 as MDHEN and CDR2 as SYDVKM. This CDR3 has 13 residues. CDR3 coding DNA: TGTGCCAGCACTGGGGTACAGGGTAGTAGCGCTTTCTTT. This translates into CASTGVQGSSAFF.

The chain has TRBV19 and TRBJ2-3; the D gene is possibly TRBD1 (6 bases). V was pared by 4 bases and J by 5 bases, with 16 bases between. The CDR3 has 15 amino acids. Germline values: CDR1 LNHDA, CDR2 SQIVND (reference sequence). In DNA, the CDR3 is TGTGCCAGTAGTAGAGGTACAGGGCTGGGAGATACGCAGTATTTT. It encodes CASSRGTGLGDTQYF.

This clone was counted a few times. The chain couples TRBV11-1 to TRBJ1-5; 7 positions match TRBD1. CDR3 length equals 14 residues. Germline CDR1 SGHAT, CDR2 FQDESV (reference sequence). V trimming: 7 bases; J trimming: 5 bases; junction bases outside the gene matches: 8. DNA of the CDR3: TGTGCCAGCATCATCCGGGACAGCTATCAGCCCCAGCATTTT. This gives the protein CASIIRDSYQPQHF.

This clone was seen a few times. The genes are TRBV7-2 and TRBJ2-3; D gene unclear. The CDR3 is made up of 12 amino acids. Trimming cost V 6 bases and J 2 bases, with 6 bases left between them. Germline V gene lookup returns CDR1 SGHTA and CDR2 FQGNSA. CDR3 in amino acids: CASRTFTDTQYF. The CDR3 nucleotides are TGTGCCAGCAGAACTTTCACAGATACGCAGTATTTT. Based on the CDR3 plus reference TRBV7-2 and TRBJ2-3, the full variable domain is GAGVSQSPSNKVTEKGKDVELRCDPISGHTALYWYRQSLGQGLEFLIYFQGNSAPDKSGLPSDRFSAERTGGSVSTLTIQRTQQEDSAVYLCASRTFTDTQYFGPGTRLTVL.

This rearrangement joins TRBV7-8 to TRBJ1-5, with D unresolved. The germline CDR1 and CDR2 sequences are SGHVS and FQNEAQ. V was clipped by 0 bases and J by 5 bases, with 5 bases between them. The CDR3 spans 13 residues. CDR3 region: CASSLAFDQPQHF. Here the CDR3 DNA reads TGTGCCAGCAGCTTAGCCTTCGATCAGCCCCAGCATTTT.

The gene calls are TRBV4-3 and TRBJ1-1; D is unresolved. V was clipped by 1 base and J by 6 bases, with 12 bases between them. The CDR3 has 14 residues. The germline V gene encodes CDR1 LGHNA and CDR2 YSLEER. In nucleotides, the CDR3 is TGCGCCAGCAGCCAAGTAGTAGAGGGCGCTGAAGCTTTCTTT. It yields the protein CASSQVVEGAEAFF.

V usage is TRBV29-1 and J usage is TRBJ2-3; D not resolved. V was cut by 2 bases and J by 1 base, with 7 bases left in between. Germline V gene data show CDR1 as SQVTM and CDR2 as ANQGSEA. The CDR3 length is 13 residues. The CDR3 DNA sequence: TGCAGCGTTGAACCCAGCGGCACAGATACGCAGTATTTT. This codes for CSVEPSGTDTQYF.

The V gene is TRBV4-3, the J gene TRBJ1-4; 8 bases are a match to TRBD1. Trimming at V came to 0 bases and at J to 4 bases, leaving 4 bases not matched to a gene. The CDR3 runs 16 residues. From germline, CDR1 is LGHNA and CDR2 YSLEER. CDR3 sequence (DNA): TGCGCCAGCAGCCAAGACCTTGGACAGGGTAATGAAAAACTGTTTTTT. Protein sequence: CASSQDLGQGNEKLFF.

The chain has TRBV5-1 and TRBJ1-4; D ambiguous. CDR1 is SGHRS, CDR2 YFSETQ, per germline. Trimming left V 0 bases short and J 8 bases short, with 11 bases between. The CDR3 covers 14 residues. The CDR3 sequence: CASSLAGSEEKLFF. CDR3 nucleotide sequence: TGCGCCAGCAGCTTGGCGGGATCAGAAGAAAAACTGTTTTTT. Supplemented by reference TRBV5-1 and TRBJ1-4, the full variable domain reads KAGVTQTPRYLIKTRGQQVTLSCSPISGHRSVSWYQQTPGQGLQFLFEYFSETQRNKGNFPGRFSGRQFSNSRSEMNVSTLELGDSALYLCASSLAGSEEKLFFGSGTQLSVL.

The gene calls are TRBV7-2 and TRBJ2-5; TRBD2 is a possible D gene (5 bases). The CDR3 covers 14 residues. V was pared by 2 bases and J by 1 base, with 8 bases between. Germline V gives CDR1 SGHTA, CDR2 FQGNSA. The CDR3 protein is CASSLSLVQETQYF. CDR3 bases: TGTGCCAGCAGCTTATCACTAGTCCAAGAGACCCAGTACTTC.

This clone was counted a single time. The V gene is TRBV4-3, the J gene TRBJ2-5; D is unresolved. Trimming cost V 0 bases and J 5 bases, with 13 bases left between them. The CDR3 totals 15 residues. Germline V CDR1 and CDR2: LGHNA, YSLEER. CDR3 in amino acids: CASSQDRGSRETQYF. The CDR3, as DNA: TGCGCCAGCAGCCAAGATCGCGGCAGTCGGGAGACCCAGTACTTC.

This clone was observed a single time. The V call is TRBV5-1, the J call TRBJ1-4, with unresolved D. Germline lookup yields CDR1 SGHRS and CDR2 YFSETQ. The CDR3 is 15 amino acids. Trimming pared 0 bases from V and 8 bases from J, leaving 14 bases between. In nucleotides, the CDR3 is TGCGCCAGCAGCTTGGGGCCGGGTCTTAGGGAAAAACTGTTTTTT. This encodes CASSLGPGLREKLFF.

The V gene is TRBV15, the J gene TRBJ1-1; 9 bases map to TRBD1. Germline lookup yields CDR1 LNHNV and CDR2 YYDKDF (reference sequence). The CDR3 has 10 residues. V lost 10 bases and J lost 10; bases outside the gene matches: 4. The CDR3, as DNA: TGTGCCATGAAGGGACAGGGAGCTTTCTTT. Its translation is CAMKGQGAFF. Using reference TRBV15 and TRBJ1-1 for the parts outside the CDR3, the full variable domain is DAMVIQNPRYQVTQFGKPVTLSCSQTLNHNVMYWYQQKSSQAPKLLFHYYDKDFNNEADTPDNFQSRRPNTSFCFLDIRSPGLGDTAMYLCAMKGQGAFFGQGTRLTVV.

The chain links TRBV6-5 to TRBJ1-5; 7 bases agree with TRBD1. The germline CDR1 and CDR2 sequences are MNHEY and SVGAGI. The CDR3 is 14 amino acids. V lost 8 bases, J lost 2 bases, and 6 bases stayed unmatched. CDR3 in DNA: TGTGCCAGCGCCAACAGGGGTCGCAATCAGCCCCAGCATTTT. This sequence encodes CASANRGRNQPQHF.

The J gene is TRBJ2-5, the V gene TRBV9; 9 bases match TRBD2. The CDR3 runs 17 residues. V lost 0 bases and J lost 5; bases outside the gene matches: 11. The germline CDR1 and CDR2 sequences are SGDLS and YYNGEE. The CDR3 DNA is TGTGCCAGCAGCGTAGGAGCGGGGGGAGTAAGCTGGGAGACCCAGTACTTC. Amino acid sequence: CASSVGAGGVSWETQYF.

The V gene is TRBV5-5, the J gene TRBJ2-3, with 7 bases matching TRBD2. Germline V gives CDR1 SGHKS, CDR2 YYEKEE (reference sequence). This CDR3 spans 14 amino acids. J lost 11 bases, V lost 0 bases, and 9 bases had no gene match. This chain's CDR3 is CASSLAPREGQQYF. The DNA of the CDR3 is TGTGCCAGCAGCTTGGCCCCGAGGGAGGGCCAGCAGTATTTT.